This T cell receptor (beta chain) was observed in a study of cytomegalovirus exposure and HLA in healthy donors. The table lists this clone with a count of one. J was trimmed by 1 base and V by 0 bases; bases with no gene match: 12. Germline CDR1 is SGHRS and CDR2 is YFSETQ. The CDR3 is 21 residues long. Only in-frame clones appear in the TCRdb table, and some are missing; sequencing was by immunoSEQ multiplex PCR. This sample yields about 150,000 clones, of which approximately 84% are seen a single time; about 27% belongs to the top ten. Sequencing used PBMCs. The source is a man aged 25-45 years in good health and CMV-seropositive. The chain employs TRBV5-1 and TRBJ2-2, with 13 nucleotides matching TRBD2. DNA of the CDR3: TGCGCCAGCAGCTTGGCAATTCCGGGACTAGCGGGACGGATGAACACCGGGGAGCTGTTTTTT. Translated, it gives CASSLAIPGLAGRMNTGELFF.